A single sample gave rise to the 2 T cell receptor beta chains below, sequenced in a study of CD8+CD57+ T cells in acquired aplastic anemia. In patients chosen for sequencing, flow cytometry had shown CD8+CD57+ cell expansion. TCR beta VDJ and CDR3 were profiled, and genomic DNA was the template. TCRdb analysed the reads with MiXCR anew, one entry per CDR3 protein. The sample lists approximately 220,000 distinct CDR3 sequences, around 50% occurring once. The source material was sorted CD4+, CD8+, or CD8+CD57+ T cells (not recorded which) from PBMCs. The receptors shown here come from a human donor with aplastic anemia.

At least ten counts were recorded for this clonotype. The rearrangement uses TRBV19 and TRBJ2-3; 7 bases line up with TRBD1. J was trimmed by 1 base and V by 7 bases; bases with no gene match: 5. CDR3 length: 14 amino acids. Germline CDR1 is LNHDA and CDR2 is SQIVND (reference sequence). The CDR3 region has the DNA TGTGCCAGTACCCGGGACAGCCGCACAGATACGCAGTATTTT. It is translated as CASTRDSRTDTQYF.

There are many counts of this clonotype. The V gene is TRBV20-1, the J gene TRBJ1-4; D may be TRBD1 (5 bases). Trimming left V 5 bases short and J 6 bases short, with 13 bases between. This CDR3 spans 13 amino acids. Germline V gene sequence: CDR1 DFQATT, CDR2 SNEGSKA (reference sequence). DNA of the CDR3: TGCAGTGCTTGCGAGGAGGGACATGAAAAACTGTTTTTT. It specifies CSACEEGHEKLFF.